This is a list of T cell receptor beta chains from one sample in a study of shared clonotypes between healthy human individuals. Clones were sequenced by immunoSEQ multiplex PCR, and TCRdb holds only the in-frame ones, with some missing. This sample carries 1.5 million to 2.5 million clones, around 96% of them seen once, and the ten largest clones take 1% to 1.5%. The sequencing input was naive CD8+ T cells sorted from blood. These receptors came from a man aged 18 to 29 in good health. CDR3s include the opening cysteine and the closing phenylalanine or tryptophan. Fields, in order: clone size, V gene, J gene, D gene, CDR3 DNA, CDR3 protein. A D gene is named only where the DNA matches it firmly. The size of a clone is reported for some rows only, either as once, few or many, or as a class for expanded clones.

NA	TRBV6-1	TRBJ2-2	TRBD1	TGTGCCAGCAGCACAGGGGCCGTCGGGGAGCTGTTTTTT	CASSTGAVGELFF
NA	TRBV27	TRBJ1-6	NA	TGTGCCAGCAGCCCCCTCCGGGAGAGCTCCTATAATTCACCCCTCCACTTT	CASSPLRESSYNSPLHF
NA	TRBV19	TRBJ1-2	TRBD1	TGTGCCAGTAGTAGTCGGGACAGGGGGACTTATGGCTACACCTTC	CASSSRDRGTYGYTF
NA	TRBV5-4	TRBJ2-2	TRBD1	TGTGCCAGCAGCCAGGACAGGGGGCTCACCGGGGAGCTGTTTTTT	CASSQDRGLTGELFF
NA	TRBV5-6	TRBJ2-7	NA	TGTGCCAGCAGCTCAGGAATTTCCTACGAGCAGTACTTC	CASSSGISYEQYF
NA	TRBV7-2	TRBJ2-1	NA	TGTGCCAGCAGCTTAGAGGCGGGAATCGATAATGAGCAGTTCTTC	CASSLEAGIDNEQFF
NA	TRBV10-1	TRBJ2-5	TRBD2	TGCGCCAGCAGTGACCAGCGGGAAGGGCAAGAGACCCAGTACTTC	CASSDQREGQETQYF
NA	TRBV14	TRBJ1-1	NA	TGTGCCAGCAGCCAAGGAGGGGTTTACGCGAACACTGAAGCTTTCTTT	CASSQGGVYANTEAFF
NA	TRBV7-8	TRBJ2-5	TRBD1	TGTGCCAGCAGCTTTTGGGGACAGAACCAAGAGACCCAGTACTTC	CASSFWGQNQETQYF
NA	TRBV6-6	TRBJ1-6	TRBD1	TGTGCCAGCAGTCGACAGGGGGGAGGGTCACCCCTCCACTTT	CASSRQGGGSPLHF
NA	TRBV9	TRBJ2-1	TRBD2	TGTGCCAGCAGCGGACTAGCGGATAATGAGCAGTTCTTC	CASSGLADNEQFF
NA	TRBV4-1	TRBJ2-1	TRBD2	TGCGCCAGCAGCCAGGCTAGCGGGGGGAGTGGTAATGAGCAGTTCTTC	CASSQASGGSGNEQFF
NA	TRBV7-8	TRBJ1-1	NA	TGTGCCAGCAGCTGGGGTAGGGGCACTGAAGCTTTCTTT	CASSWGRGTEAFF
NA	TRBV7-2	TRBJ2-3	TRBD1	TGTGCCAGCAGCTTAGGCCCAGGGACAGGGATAGATACGCAGTATTTT	CASSLGPGTGIDTQYF
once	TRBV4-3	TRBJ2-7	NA	TGCGCCAGCAGCGAAAGTACAGGTCTCGAGCAGTACTTC	CASSESTGLEQYF
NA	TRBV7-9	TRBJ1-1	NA	TGTGCCAGCAGCTTAGCCGACGGTTTGAACACTGAAGCTTTCTTT	CASSLADGLNTEAFF
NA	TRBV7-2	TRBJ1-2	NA	TGTGCCAGCAGCTTATTGGGGTACGTGGGCTACACCTTC	CASSLLGYVGYTF
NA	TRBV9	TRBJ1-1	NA	TGTGCCAGCAGCTTCAGGGGTACTGAAGCTTTCTTT	CASSFRGTEAFF
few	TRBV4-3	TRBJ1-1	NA	TGCGCCAGCAGCCAAGATTGGGAGACTGAAGCTTTCTTT	CASSQDWETEAFF
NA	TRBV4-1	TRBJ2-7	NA	TGCGCCAGCAGCCAAGATTGGGCTAGCGAGACCTACGAGCAGTACTTC	CASSQDWASETYEQYF
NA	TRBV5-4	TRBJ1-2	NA	TGTGCCAGCAGCCCGGGGGGGAATGGCTACACCTTC	CASSPGGNGYTF
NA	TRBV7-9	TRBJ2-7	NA	TGTGCCAGCAGCTCCCCTGCGGCGCGCGGGGACGAGCAGTACTTC	CASSSPAARGDEQYF
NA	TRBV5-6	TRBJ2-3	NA	TGTGCCAGCAGCTTGGAATTACGGCGAAGCACAGATACGCAGTATTTT	CASSLELRRSTDTQYF
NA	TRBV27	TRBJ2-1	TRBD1	TGTGCCAGCAGTTTAAGGACAGGGGGCGATGAGCAGTTCTTC	CASSLRTGGDEQFF
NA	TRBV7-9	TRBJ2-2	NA	TGTGCCAGCAGCTCTAGCGAGGTCACCGGGGAGCTGTTTTTT	CASSSSEVTGELFF
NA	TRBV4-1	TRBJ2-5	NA	TGCGCCAGCAGCTCTGGACAGCTCAGTGGGACCCAGTACTTC	CASSSGQLSGTQYF
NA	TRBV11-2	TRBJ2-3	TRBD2	TGTGCCAGCAGCCCCGGAAGGGGAGGGACAGATACGCAGTATTTT	CASSPGRGGTDTQYF
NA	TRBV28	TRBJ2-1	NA	TGTGCCAGCAGTTTAGTCAGGGAATCGTCCTCCTACAATGAGCAGTTCTTC	CASSLVRESSSYNEQFF
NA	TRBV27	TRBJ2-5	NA	TGTGCCAGCAGTGGGGTAGGGCCCCTTAGGCAACAGACCCAGTACTTC	CASSGVGPLRQQTQYF
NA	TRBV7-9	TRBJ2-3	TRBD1	TGTGCCAGCAGCTCACAGGGGGCCCGCACAGATACGCAGTATTTT	CASSSQGARTDTQYF
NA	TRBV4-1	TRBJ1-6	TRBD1	TGCGCCAGCAGCCAAACAGGGGATAATTCACCCCTCCACTTT	CASSQTGDNSPLHF
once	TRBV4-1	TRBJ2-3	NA	TGCGCCAGCAGCCCCTTTACCCGAGTCTCAGGGACAGATACGCAGTATTTT	CASSPFTRVSGTDTQYF
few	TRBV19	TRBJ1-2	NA	TGTGCCAGTAGTATGCAGGTGGCGGACTATGGCTACACCTTC	CASSMQVADYGYTF
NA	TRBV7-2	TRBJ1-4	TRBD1	TGTGCCAGCAGCTATCTGGACAGGGCAACTAATGAAAAACTGTTTTTT	CASSYLDRATNEKLFF
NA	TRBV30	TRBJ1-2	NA	TGTGCCTGTAGGGGGGAAGGCTACACCTTC	CACRGEGYTF
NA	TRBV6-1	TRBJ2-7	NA	TGTGCCAGCAGTGCGCAGGGGTTCAACGAGCAGTACTTC	CASSAQGFNEQYF
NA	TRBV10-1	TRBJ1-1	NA	TGCGCCAGCAGTGAGTCAAGGGGATTGAACACTGAAGCTTTCTTT	CASSESRGLNTEAFF